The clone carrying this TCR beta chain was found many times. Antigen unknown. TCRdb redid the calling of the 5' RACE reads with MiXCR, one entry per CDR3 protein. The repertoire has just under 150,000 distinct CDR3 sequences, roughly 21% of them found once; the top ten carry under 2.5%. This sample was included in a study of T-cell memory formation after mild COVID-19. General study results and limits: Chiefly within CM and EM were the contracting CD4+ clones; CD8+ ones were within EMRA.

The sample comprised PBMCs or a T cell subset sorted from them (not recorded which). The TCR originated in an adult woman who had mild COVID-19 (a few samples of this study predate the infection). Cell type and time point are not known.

CDR3 loop: CASSPGYGYTF. The CDR3 DNA reads TGTGCCAGCAGTCCAGGGTATGGCTACACCTTC. The V gene is TRBV2, the J gene TRBJ1-2; D perhaps matches TRBD1 (5 bases). The CDR3 has 11 amino acids. V dropped 5 bases and J dropped 5 bases, with 6 bases sitting between them. Germline assignment: CDR1 SNHLY and CDR2 FYNNEI.